The 28 T cell receptor beta chains below were found in one sample sequenced in a study of cytotoxic CD8 clonotypes in ibrutinib-treated CLL. Here immunoSEQ multiplex PCR was the method, and the copy in TCRdb shows in-frame clones only, minus some. Here the sample spans some 92,000 clones, about 74% being singletons. Sequencing was performed on PBMCs, taken after 24 months of ibrutinib treatment. Receptor source: a human donor with chronic lymphocytic leukemia.

The chain combines TRBV7-2 with TRBJ2-7, with D uncertain. Deletions cut 4 bases from V and 2 bases from J, with 3 bases between. This CDR3 comprises 11 residues. The germline gives CDR1 SGHTA, CDR2 FQGNSA. Here the CDR3 DNA reads TGTGCCAGCAGCTCACCCTACGAGCAGTACTTC. Translated, it gives CASSSPYEQYF. Based on the CDR3 plus reference TRBV7-2 and TRBJ2-7, the full variable domain is GAGVSQSPSNKVTEKGKDVELRCDPISGHTALYWYRQSLGQGLEFLIYFQGNSAPDKSGLPSDRFSAERTGGSVSTLTIQRTQQEDSAVYLCASSSPYEQYFGPGTRLTVT.

CDR3 residues: CAISDGTVRAYEQYF. CDR3 nucleotides: TGTGCCATCAGTGACGGGACAGTTAGAGCCTACGAGCAGTACTTC. This sequence joins TRBV10-3 and TRBJ2-7; 7 positions agree with TRBD1. CDR3 size: 15 residues. CDR1 and CDR2 from the germline V gene are ENHRY and SYGVKD. Trimming at V came to 3 bases and at J to 2 bases, leaving 7 bases not matched to a gene.

The rearrangement links TRBV6-6 to TRBJ2-7, with D unresolved. CDR1 is MNHNY and CDR2 is SVGAGI in the germline V gene (reference sequence). The CDR3 contains 15 residues. V shed 0 bases and J shed 3 bases, with 12 bases lying between them. The DNA of the CDR3 is TGTGCCAGCAGTTACTCGATCGAAGCGAGCTACGAGCAGTACTTC. This sequence encodes CASSYSIEASYEQYF.

The gene calls are TRBV4-1 and TRBJ1-5, with D possibly matching TRBD1 (6 bases). Germline V gene sequence: CDR1 MGHRA, CDR2 YSYEKL. The germline V and J ends were trimmed by 3 bases and 4 bases, with 7 bases remaining between them. The CDR3 extends over 13 amino acids. The CDR3 bases are TGCGCCAGCAGCCAGGACAGAAATCAGCCCCAGCATTTT. Translation gives CASSQDRNQPQHF.

The CDR3 nucleotides read TGTGCCAGCAGCTTAGACAGGGGTCTATACACTGAAGCTTTCTTT. This sequence encodes CASSLDRGLYTEAFF. The J gene is TRBJ1-1, the V gene TRBV7-8; 7 nucleotides line up with TRBD1. With V trimmed by 1 base and J by 3 bases, 5 bases remained unmatched. Germline V gene sequence: CDR1 SGHVS, CDR2 FQNEAQ. CDR3 length: 15 amino acids.

This chain uses TRBV19 with TRBJ2-7; 9 bases match TRBD2. CDR1 and CDR2 (germline): LNHDA, SQIVND (reference sequence). CDR3 length equals 18 residues. The V and J ends lost 3 bases and 0 bases, in that order; junction bases with no gene match: 12. The CDR3 DNA sequence: TGTGCCAGTAGTATCCGGACAGTCGGACTAGCGAGCTCCTACGAGCAGTACTTC. This gives the protein CASSIRTVGLASSYEQYF. Full variable domain (missing parts from reference TRBV19 and TRBJ2-7): DGGITQSPKYLFRKEGQNVTLSCEQNLNHDAMYWYRQDPGQGLRLIYYSQIVNDFQKGDIAEGYSVSREKKESFPLTVTSAQKNPTAFYLCASSIRTVGLASSYEQYFGPGTRLTVT.

The chain employs TRBV7-3 and TRBJ2-5; 9 bases agree with TRBD2. The germline gives CDR1 SGHTA, CDR2 FQGTGA. V trimming: 3 bases; J trimming: 3 bases; junction bases outside the gene matches: 5. The CDR3 is 15 residues long. CDR3 in DNA: TGTGCCAGCAGCTTCAGCGGGGGGCGGGAAGAGACCCAGTACTTC. It is translated as CASSFSGGREETQYF.

Only a few counts were recorded for this clone. The V gene is TRBV10-2, the J gene TRBJ2-2; D is perhaps TRBD1 (6 bases). The V end was cut by 4 bases, the J end by 4 bases, with 16 bases between. This CDR3 spans 16 amino acids. Germline V lookup: CDR1 WSHSY, CDR2 SAAADI. CDR3 loop: CASSAQGSRGTGELFF. The CDR3 nucleotides are TGCGCCAGCAGTGCCCAGGGGAGCAGGGGCACCGGGGAGCTGTTTTTT.

This chain connects TRBV19 to TRBJ1-2, with D tentatively TRBD1 (6 bases). Trimming removed 0 bases at V and 4 bases at J, with 15 bases between. Germline V gene lookup returns CDR1 LNHDA and CDR2 SQIVND (reference sequence). The CDR3 runs to 16 residues. CDR3 residues: CASSIDPGAAGYGYTF. The CDR3 nucleotides read TGTGCCAGTAGTATAGACCCGGGGGCTGCGGGCTATGGCTACACCTTC. Looking up the rest from reference TRBV19 and TRBJ1-2 gives the full variable domain: DGGITQSPKYLFRKEGQNVTLSCEQNLNHDAMYWYRQDPGQGLRLIYYSQIVNDFQKGDIAEGYSVSREKKESFPLTVTSAQKNPTAFYLCASSIDPGAAGYGYTFGSGTRLTVV.

The chain carries TRBV7-2 and TRBJ2-7; the match to TRBD1 covers 10 bases. Germline trimming cut 2 bases from V and 7 bases from J; bases unmatched to any gene: 8. The CDR3 extends over 15 amino acids. The germline V gene has CDR1 SGHTA and CDR2 FQGNSA. The CDR3 DNA follows: TGTGCCAGCAGCTTATTAGGACAGGGGGTAGGTGAGCAGTACTTC. As protein: CASSLLGQGVGEQYF.

CDR3 sequence reads: CASSRTGVSEGGYTF. CDR3 sequence (DNA): TGTGCCAGCAGCAGGACAGGAGTTTCTGAGGGTGGCTACACCTTC. J is TRBJ1-2 and V is TRBV6-4; 7 bases fit TRBD1. Germline values: CDR1 MRHNA, CDR2 SNTAGT. V shed 6 bases and J 7 bases; nucleotides not matched to a gene: 14. The CDR3 runs 15 residues.

The V call is TRBV4-1, the J call TRBJ1-6, with D possibly matching TRBD1 (6 bases). From germline, CDR1 is MGHRA and CDR2 YSYEKL. Deletions cut 4 bases from V and 5 bases from J, with 9 bases between. CDR3 length: 14 residues. The CDR3 protein is CASSPRQDNSPLHF. CDR3 nucleotide sequence: TGCGCCAGCAGCCCCCGACAGGATAATTCACCCCTCCACTTT.

The rearrangement uses TRBV11-3 and TRBJ2-5, with D unresolved. Trimming left V 3 bases short and J 2 bases short, with 7 bases between. The CDR3 totals 13 residues. Germline V CDR1 and CDR2: SGHNT, YENEEA. The CDR3 sequence is CASSFSQQETQYF. The CDR3 nucleotides are TGTGCCAGCAGCTTTTCCCAGCAAGAGACCCAGTACTTC.

This rearrangement joins TRBV29-1 to TRBJ2-3, with TRBD1 matching over 8 bases. Germline assignment: CDR1 SQVTM and CDR2 ANQGSEA. With 6 bases clipped from V and 0 bases from J, the junction kept 5 bases outside the gene matches. CDR3 size: 14 residues. In DNA, the CDR3 is TGCAGCGTGAGACAGGGGATGAGCACAGATACGCAGTATTTT. Amino acids: CSVRQGMSTDTQYF.

The rearrangement links TRBV19 to TRBJ2-4, with 7 bases lining up with TRBD2. Trimming took 6 bases from V and 5 from J; bases not matched to a gene: 1. CDR3 length equals 12 residues. Per the germline V gene, CDR1 is LNHDA and CDR2 is SQIVND (reference sequence). The CDR3 nucleotides read TGTGCCAGTAGCCGGGGGGAAAACATTCAGTACTTC. It encodes CASSRGENIQYF.

The V gene is TRBV11-2, the J gene TRBJ2-3; 7 bases agree with TRBD1. This CDR3 comprises 16 residues. V was pared by 6 bases and J by 1 base, with 10 bases of the junction left unmatched. Germline V gives CDR1 SGHAT, CDR2 FQNNGV. The CDR3 coding sequence is TGTGCCAGCAGGTCAGGCTACGGGACAGGCACAGATACGCAGTATTTT. This codes for CASRSGYGTGTDTQYF.

J is TRBJ2-1 and V is TRBV5-4, with 8 bases aligning to TRBD2. Losses at the gene ends were 4 bases for V and 4 bases for J; bases not matched to a gene: 13. CDR3 length: 17 amino acids. Germline V gene sequence: CDR1 SGHNT, CDR2 YYREEE (reference sequence). The CDR3 reads CASSPTSGSPLYNEQFF. In DNA, the CDR3 is TGTGCCAGCAGCCCGACCAGCGGGAGCCCCCTTTACAATGAGCAGTTCTTC.

The chain recombines TRBV6-5 with TRBJ1-4; TRBD1 is a possible D gene (5 bases). Trimming removed 10 bases from V and 4 bases from J, with 16 bases in between. The CDR3 has 14 residues. Per germline, CDR1 MNHEY and CDR2 SVGAGI. The CDR3 DNA reads as TGTGCCACCGGGGTGGGACCCATTAATGAAAAACTGTTTTTT. Its protein is CATGVGPINEKLFF.

V gene TRBV7-2 combines with J gene TRBJ1-5, with D possibly being TRBD1 (5 bases). The length of the CDR3 is 14 residues. V was clipped by 0 bases and J by 7 bases, with 10 bases between them. Looked up from germline, CDR1 is SGHTA and CDR2 is FQGNSA. Here the CDR3 reads CASSLAGRQQPQHF. CDR3 nucleotides: TGTGCCAGCAGCTTAGCGGGAAGACAGCAGCCCCAGCATTTT.

The CDR3 protein is CASSPSAGTEAFF. The CDR3 coding sequence is TGTGCCAGCTCACCATCTGCGGGAACTGAAGCTTTCTTT. The chain has TRBV18 and TRBJ1-1; D is ambiguous. Looked up from germline, CDR1 is KGHSH and CDR2 is LQKENI. The CDR3 is 13 residues long. Trimming took off 2 bases at V and 5 bases at J, with 9 bases between the two ends.

This chain uses TRBV2 with TRBJ1-3, with TRBD1 as a possible D gene (6 bases). V gave up 7 bases and J gave up 4 bases, with 11 bases separating them. The CDR3 has 13 residues. Germline CDR1 and CDR2: SNHLY and FYNNEI. Here the CDR3 DNA reads TGTGCCAGCACAACAGGGAGCGGAAACACCATATATTTT. This gives the protein CASTTGSGNTIYF.

The chain has TRBV29-1 and TRBJ2-1; 9 bases are shared with TRBD2. This CDR3 is built from 13 residues. Germline CDR1 is SQVTM and CDR2 is ANQGSEA. V shed 7 bases, J shed 7 bases, and the junction held 8 bases outside the gene matches. In DNA, the CDR3 is TGCAGCGCCTCGACTAGCGGCGGGAATGAGCAGTTCTTC. It yields the protein CSASTSGGNEQFF.

This sequence joins TRBV5-4 and TRBJ1-2; D is unresolved. The CDR3 has 14 residues. The V gene lost 4 bases and the J gene lost 1 base, with 11 bases spanning the gap. Germline lookup yields CDR1 SGHNT and CDR2 YYREEE (reference sequence). CDR3 coding DNA: TGTGCCAGCAGCGACACACCGTTTAACTATGGCTACACCTTC. This translates into CASSDTPFNYGYTF.

This sequence joins TRBV5-6 and TRBJ2-5; D unclear. There are 15 residues in the CDR3. Between the trimmed V and J ends, which lost 3 bases and 4 bases, there was a span of 16 bases. Germline CDR1 is SGHDT and CDR2 is YYEEEE. CDR3 in DNA: TGTGCCAGCAGCTCTTTAGCTGATTTTGGAGAGACCCAGTACTTC. Amino acid sequence: CASSSLADFGETQYF.

The CDR3 DNA follows: TGTGCCAGCTCACCACGAGGGTCCAACGACGAGCAGTACTTC. This translates into CASSPRGSNDEQYF. This chain links TRBV18 with TRBJ2-7; perhaps TRBD2 as D (5 bases). The CDR3 length is 14 residues. V was clipped by 1 base and J by 5 bases, with 12 bases between them. The germline gives CDR1 KGHSH, CDR2 LQKENI.

This chain uses TRBV18 with TRBJ2-7, with a weak D call TRBD1 (7 bases). The V end lost 2 bases, the J end lost 6 bases, and 14 bases lay between the germline ends. The CDR3 runs 14 residues. Germline-derived CDR1 and CDR2 are KGHSH and LQKENI. The CDR3 bases are TGTGCCAGCTCACCAGCGGCAGGGGGGCGCGAGCAGTACTTC. Residues: CASSPAAGGREQYF.

This sequence joins TRBV29-1 and TRBJ2-7, with D perhaps TRBD1 or TRBD2 (5 bases each). The CDR3 contains 11 residues. Trimming shortened V by 6 bases and J by 6 bases, and 12 bases separated the two germline ends. The germline V gene encodes CDR1 SQVTM and CDR2 ANQGSEA. Here the CDR3 DNA reads TGCAGCGTGATCTGGGGGTTCGAGCAGTACTTC. The encoded protein is CSVIWGFEQYF.

The chain has TRBV4-2 and TRBJ1-5; a possible D gene is TRBD1 (5 bases). Germline CDR1 and CDR2: LGHNA and YNFKEQ. The CDR3 is 14 residues long. Trimming shortened V by 5 bases and J by 3 bases, and 11 bases separated the two germline ends. CDR3 in DNA: TGTGCCAGCAGCTTGGGGGGACCCAATCAGCCCCAGCATTTT. It specifies CASSLGGPNQPQHF.